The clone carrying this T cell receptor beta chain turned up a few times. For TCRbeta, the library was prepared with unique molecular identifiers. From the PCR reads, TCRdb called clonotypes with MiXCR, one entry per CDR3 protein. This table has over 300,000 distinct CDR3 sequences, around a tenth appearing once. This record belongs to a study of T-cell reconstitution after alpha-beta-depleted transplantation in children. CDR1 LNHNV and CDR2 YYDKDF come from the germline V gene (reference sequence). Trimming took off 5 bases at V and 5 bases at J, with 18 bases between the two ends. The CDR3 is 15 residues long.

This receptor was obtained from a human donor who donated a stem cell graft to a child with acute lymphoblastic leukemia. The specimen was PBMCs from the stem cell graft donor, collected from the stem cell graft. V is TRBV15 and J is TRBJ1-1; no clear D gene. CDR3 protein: CATSPLGGRKTEAFF. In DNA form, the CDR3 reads TGTGCCACCAGCCCGCTCGGAGGTCGGAAGACTGAAGCTTTCTTT.